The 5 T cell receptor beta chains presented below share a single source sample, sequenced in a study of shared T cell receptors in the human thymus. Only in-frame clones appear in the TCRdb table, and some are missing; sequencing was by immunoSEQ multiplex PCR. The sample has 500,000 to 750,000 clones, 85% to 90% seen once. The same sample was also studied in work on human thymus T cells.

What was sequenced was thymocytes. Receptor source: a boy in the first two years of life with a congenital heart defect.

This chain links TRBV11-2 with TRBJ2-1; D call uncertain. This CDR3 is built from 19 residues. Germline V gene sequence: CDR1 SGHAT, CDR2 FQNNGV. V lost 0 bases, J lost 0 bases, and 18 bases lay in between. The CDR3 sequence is CASSLDPVEERPSYNEQFF. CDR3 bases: TGTGCCAGCAGCTTAGACCCGGTAGAGGAGCGACCCTCCTACAATGAGCAGTTCTTC.

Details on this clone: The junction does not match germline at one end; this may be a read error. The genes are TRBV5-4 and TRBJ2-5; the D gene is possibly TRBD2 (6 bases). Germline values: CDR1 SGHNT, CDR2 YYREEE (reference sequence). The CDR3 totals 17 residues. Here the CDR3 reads CASSFRLVAESQEAQYF. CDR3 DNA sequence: TGTGCCAGCAGCTTTAGATTGGTAGCGGAATCACAAGAGGCCCAGTACTTC.

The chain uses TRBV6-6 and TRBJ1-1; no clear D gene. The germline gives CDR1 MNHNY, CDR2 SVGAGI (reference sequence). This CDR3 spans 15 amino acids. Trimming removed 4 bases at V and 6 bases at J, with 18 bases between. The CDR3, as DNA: TGTGCCAGCAGTTTCCACCCGGGTCCTGCATCTGAAGCTTTCTTT. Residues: CASSFHPGPASEAFF.

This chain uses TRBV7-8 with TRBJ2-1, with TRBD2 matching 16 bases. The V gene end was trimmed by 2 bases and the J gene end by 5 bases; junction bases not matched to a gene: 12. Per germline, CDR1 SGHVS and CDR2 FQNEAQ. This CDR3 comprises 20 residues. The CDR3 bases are TGTGCCAGCAGCTTATACGGGGGACTAGCGGGAGGGCCGGAAGACAATGAGCAGTTCTTC. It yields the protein CASSLYGGLAGGPEDNEQFF.

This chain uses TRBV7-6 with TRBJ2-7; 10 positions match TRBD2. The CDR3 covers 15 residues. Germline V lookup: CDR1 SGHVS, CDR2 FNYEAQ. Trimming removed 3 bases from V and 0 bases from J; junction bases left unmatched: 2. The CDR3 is CASSFGTSDSYEQYF. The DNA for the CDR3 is TGTGCCAGCAGCTTCGGGACTAGCGACTCCTACGAGCAGTACTTC. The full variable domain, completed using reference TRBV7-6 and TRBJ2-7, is GAGVSQSPRYKVTKRGQDVALRCDPISGHVSLYWYRQALGQGPEFLTYFNYEAQQDKSGLPNDRFSAERPEGSISTLTIQRTEQRDSAMYRCASSFGTSDSYEQYFGPGTRLTVT.